The rows below give T cell receptor beta chains drawn from one sample of a study of blood T cell repertoires in COVID-19. Clones were read by immunoSEQ multiplex PCR, and TCRdb kept only the in-frame ones, dropping some. Among approximately 500,000 clones listed, 80% to 90% were seen once. The sequencing sample was made of peripheral blood. Receptors were obtained from a human donor in a cohort sampled during active COVID-19. The CDR3 runs from the conserved cysteine through the conserved F or W. Fields, in order: clone size, V gene, D gene, J gene, CDR3 DNA, CDR3 protein. D genes are given only for firm matches. Not every row has a clone size; where given, it reads once, few, many or a size class.

size: NA
V: TRBV5-1
D: TRBD1
J: TRBJ1-2
DNA: TGCGCCAGCAGGACCCCCGGACAGGAGCTTTATGGCTACACCTTC
CDR3: CASRTPGQELYGYTF

size: NA
V: TRBV6-6
D: TRBD1
J: TRBJ1-2
DNA: TGTGCCAGCAGGACAGGGGACAGCTACACCTTC
CDR3: CASRTGDSYTF

size: NA
V: TRBV4-3
D: NA
J: TRBJ2-5
DNA: TGCGCCAGCAGCCCCCGGGCGGGGGAGACCCAGTACTTC
CDR3: CASSPRAGETQYF

size: NA
V: TRBV5-1
D: TRBD2
J: TRBJ2-3
DNA: TGCGCCAGCAGCTACGTGACTAGCGGGAGTGGCACAGATACGCAGTATTTT
CDR3: CASSYVTSGSGTDTQYF

size: NA
V: TRBV30
D: TRBD2
J: TRBJ2-6
DNA: TGTGCCTGGAGCCCGGGGGGTCCTGGGGCCAACGTCCTGACTTTC
CDR3: CAWSPGGPGANVLTF

size: NA
V: TRBV3-1/TRBV3-2
D: TRBD2
J: TRBJ2-6
DNA: TGTGCCAGCAGGTCTCGGGGGGCTGGGGCCAACGTCCTGACTTTC
CDR3: CASRSRGAGANVLTF

size: NA
V: TRBV18
D: NA
J: TRBJ1-1
DNA: TGTGCCAGCTCACCAGAAGGGGTCGGCACTGAAGCTTTCTTT
CDR3: CASSPEGVGTEAFF

size: NA
V: TRBV5-4
D: NA
J: TRBJ2-7
DNA: TGTGCCAGCAGCTTGGCCCGGGGTAGGGTGGGTGAGCAGTACTTC
CDR3: CASSLARGRVGEQYF

size: NA
V: TRBV9
D: TRBD2
J: TRBJ2-7
DNA: TGTGCCAGCAGCCCTAGGCGCAGGGAGGGCGAGCAGTACTTC
CDR3: CASSPRRREGEQYF

size: NA
V: TRBV6-5
D: NA
J: TRBJ2-7
DNA: TGTGCCAGCAGCCAAACGGGCTCCTACGAGCAGTACTTC
CDR3: CASSQTGSYEQYF

size: NA
V: TRBV15
D: TRBD1
J: TRBJ1-1
DNA: TGTGCCACCAGGCTGGAATTCGCGGACAGGAGGAACACTGAAGCTTTCTTT
CDR3: CATRLEFADRRNTEAFF

size: NA
V: TRBV6-5
D: NA
J: TRBJ1-5
DNA: TGTGCCAGCAGTACCCGGGACTCAACCGACCAGCCCCAGCATTTT
CDR3: CASSTRDSTDQPQHF

size: NA
V: TRBV19
D: TRBD2
J: TRBJ2-3
DNA: TGTGCCAGTAGTTTGGCGGGAGGCGGTACGCAGTATTTT
CDR3: CASSLAGGGTQYF

size: NA
V: TRBV19
D: TRBD1
J: TRBJ2-7
DNA: TGTGCCAGTAGTCCGGGACAGGGGGTGGGCGAGCAGTACTTC
CDR3: CASSPGQGVGEQYF

size: few
V: TRBV7-2
D: NA
J: TRBJ2-7
DNA: TGTGCCAGCAGCTTACGCGGGGGCATCCACTACGAGCAGTACTTC
CDR3: CASSLRGGIHYEQYF

size: NA
V: TRBV5-1
D: TRBD2
J: TRBJ2-7
DNA: TGCGCCAGCAGCCTGGGACTAGCGGCCACCTACGAGCAGTACTTC
CDR3: CASSLGLAATYEQYF

size: NA
V: TRBV6-6
D: TRBD2
J: TRBJ2-7
DNA: TGTGCCAGCAGGGTGCGGGAGACCTCCTACGAGCAGTACTTC
CDR3: CASRVRETSYEQYF

size: NA
V: TRBV7-2
D: NA
J: TRBJ2-1
DNA: TGTGCCAGCAGCCCCCCGGGGGTGAATGAGCAGTTCTTC
CDR3: CASSPPGVNEQFF

size: NA
V: TRBV30
D: NA
J: TRBJ2-7
DNA: NA
CDR3: CAWSVLVYSEQYF

size: NA
V: TRBV7-9
D: NA
J: TRBJ2-3
DNA: TGTGCCAGCAGCTTCGGTGTCCCTATCACAGATACGCAGTATTTT
CDR3: CASSFGVPITDTQYF

size: NA
V: TRBV9
D: NA
J: TRBJ2-2
DNA: TGTGCCAGCAGCGTAGGAGGGAAGGTTGACGGGGAGCTGTTTTTT
CDR3: CASSVGGKVDGELFF

size: NA
V: TRBV6-4
D: TRBD1
J: TRBJ1-1
DNA: TGTGCCAGCAGTGCCAAAACAGGGGTGAACACTGAAGCTTTCTTT
CDR3: CASSAKTGVNTEAFF

size: NA
V: TRBV6-5
D: NA
J: TRBJ1-1
DNA: TGTGCCAGCAGTTACGGGGCGGTAATGAACACTGAAGCTTTCTTT
CDR3: CASSYGAVMNTEAFF

size: NA
V: TRBV7-3
D: TRBD2
J: TRBJ2-3
DNA: TGTGCCAGCAGCTCTCTGACTAGCGGGAGCCGACGGTCGCAGTATTTT
CDR3: CASSSLTSGSRRSQYF

size: NA
V: TRBV28
D: TRBD2
J: TRBJ2-2
DNA: TGTGCCAGCAGTCTCGGGGGGGCTAGCGGGATACCAAACACCGGGGAGCTGTTTTTT
CDR3: CASSLGGASGIPNTGELFF

size: NA
V: TRBV7-8
D: NA
J: TRBJ2-7
DNA: TGTGCCAGCAGCTTAAGTATAAGAAAGAGCTCCTACGAGCAGTACTTC
CDR3: CASSLSIRKSSYEQYF

size: NA
V: TRBV12-2
D: NA
J: TRBJ1-5
DNA: TGTGCAAGTCGCTTAGGAGGGGGCGAGATATATAGCAATCAGCCCCAGCATTTT
CDR3: CASRLGGGEIYSNQPQHF